Shown below are 28 T cell receptor beta chains from a single sample sequenced in a study of blood T cell repertoires in COVID-19. Produced via immunoSEQ multiplex PCR; TCRdb's table is partial and in-frame only. Among approximately 230,000 clones listed, around 89% were seen once. Sequencing was performed on PBMCs or T cells enriched from blood (not recorded which). Every receptor here comes from a woman aged 25 to 39 who had recovered from COVID-19.

The rearrangement joins TRBV5-1 to TRBJ2-7; maybe TRBD2 (6 bases). In germline, CDR1 is SGHRS, CDR2 YFSETQ. Trimming removed 3 bases from V and 5 bases from J, with 15 bases in between. The CDR3 has 14 amino acids. CDR3 sequence reads: CASSSTTRNNEQYF. CDR3 bases: TGCGCCAGCAGCTCCACGACTAGAAATAACGAGCAGTACTTC.

The chain uses TRBV6-2 or TRBV6-3 and TRBJ1-5; maybe TRBD1 (6 bases). The CDR3 sequence is 16 residues long. The V gene lost 4 bases and the J gene lost 3 bases, with 16 bases spanning the gap. CDR1 MNHEY and CDR2 SVGEGT come from the germline V gene. Here the CDR3 DNA reads TGTGCCAGCAGTTTCCGGACAGTTACCTTCAATCAGCCCCAGCATTTT. This encodes CASSFRTVTFNQPQHF.

This clone was detected only once. This sequence joins TRBV18 and TRBJ1-1; possible D gene TRBD1, 5 bases. The CDR3 runs to 15 residues. V was pared by 6 bases and J by 5 bases, with 19 bases between. Germline V lookup: CDR1 KGHSH, CDR2 LQKENI. CDR3 loop: CASSGRGGIATEAFF. The CDR3 nucleotides are TGTGCCAGCTCGGGTCGGGGGGGGATAGCAACTGAAGCTTTCTTT.

The chain combines TRBV2 with TRBJ2-2, with 7 nucleotides matching TRBD2. V was pared by 6 bases and J by 7 bases, with 8 bases of the junction left unmatched. This CDR3 has 14 amino acids. Germline CDR1 reads SNHLY; CDR2 reads FYNNEI. This CDR3 is CASRGGSEGGELFF. The DNA of the CDR3 is TGTGCCAGCAGGGGCGGGAGCGAGGGCGGGGAGCTGTTTTTT.

This chain connects TRBV14 to TRBJ2-3; 11 nucleotides align to TRBD2. With V trimmed by 8 bases and J by 0 bases, 1 base remained unmatched. CDR1 and CDR2 from the germline V gene are SGHDN and FVKESK. The CDR3 extends over 14 amino acids. The CDR3 DNA follows: TGTGCCAGCCGGACTAGCGGGAGCACAGATACGCAGTATTTT. Its protein is CASRTSGSTDTQYF.

V and J are TRBV28 and TRBJ2-1, with a tentative D call TRBD2 (5 bases). Between the trimmed V and J ends, which lost 5 bases and 0 bases, there was a span of 17 bases. The V gene's germline CDR1 is MDHEN and CDR2 SYDVKM. The CDR3 spans 17 residues. The CDR3, as DNA: TGTGCCAGCAGTCGAGGACTGTCCAGAAGCTCCTACAATGAGCAGTTCTTC. Its protein is CASSRGLSRSSYNEQFF.

The chain carries TRBV18 and TRBJ2-1; TRBD1 is a possible D gene (6 bases). Per germline, CDR1 KGHSH and CDR2 LQKENI. The CDR3 covers 15 residues. V gave up 6 bases and J gave up 3 bases, with 15 bases separating them. CDR3 sequence (DNA): TGTGCCAGCTCCCAGGGGCTTTACCTCTACAATGAGCAGTTCTTC. Encoded protein: CASSQGLYLYNEQFF.

This clone was picked up one time. The chain links TRBV11-2 to TRBJ1-5; no clear D. Germline CDR1 reads SGHAT; CDR2 reads FQNNGV. The V end lost 0 bases, the J end lost 6 bases, and 6 bases lay between the germline ends. CDR3 length: 13 residues. The CDR3 spells CASSLEEAQPQHF. The CDR3 bases are TGTGCCAGCAGCTTAGAGGAGGCTCAGCCCCAGCATTTT. The complete variable domain, with remaining parts taken from reference TRBV11-2 and TRBJ1-5, reads EAGVAQSPRYKIIEKRQSVAFWCNPISGHATLYWYQQILGQGPKLLIQFQNNGVVDDSQLPKDRFSAERLKGVDSTLKIQPAKLEDSAVYLCASSLEEAQPQHFGDGTRLSIL.

The chain has TRBV7-9 and TRBJ1-1, with D hard to call. This CDR3 region has 12 residues. Germline CDR1 reads SEHNR; CDR2 reads FQNEAQ (reference sequence). Deletions cut 8 bases from V and 1 base from J, with 8 bases between. The CDR3 here is CASLPRNTEAFF. The CDR3 DNA sequence: TGTGCCAGCCTACCTCGGAACACTGAAGCTTTCTTT.

The rearrangement joins TRBV27 to TRBJ2-1, with D tentatively TRBD2 (6 bases). The length of the CDR3 is 18 residues. Trimming took off 6 bases at V and 0 bases at J, with 21 bases between the two ends. Germline-derived CDR1 and CDR2 are MNHEY and SMNVEV (reference sequence). CDR3 nucleotide sequence: TGTGCCAGCAGACCGACACTCTCTAGCGCCAGCTCCTACAATGAGCAGTTCTTC. Translating gives CASRPTLSSASSYNEQFF.

The chain joins TRBV9 to TRBJ2-2; 12 bases are a match to TRBD2. The CDR3 runs to 17 residues. Losses at the gene ends were 4 bases for V and 2 bases for J; bases not matched to a gene: 6. Germline V CDR1 and CDR2: SGDLS, YYNGEE. The CDR3, as DNA: TGTGCCAGCAGCCCCGGACTAGCGGGGATCAACACCGGGGAGCTGTTTTTT. Its translation: CASSPGLAGINTGELFF. Full variable domain (rest looked up from reference TRBV9 and TRBJ2-2): DSGVTQTPKHLITATGQRVTLRCSPRSGDLSVYWYQQSLDQGLQFLIQYYNGEERAKGNILERFSAQQFPDLHSELNLSSLELGDSALYFCASSPGLAGINTGELFFGEGSRLTVL.

The chain joins TRBV7-9 to TRBJ1-2; tentative D call: TRBD1 (5 bases). CDR3 length equals 15 residues. V lost 6 bases and J 6 bases, leaving 20 bases between the germline ends. Germline CDR1 and CDR2: SEHNR and FQNEAQ (reference sequence). CDR3 loop: CASRITAGQGDGYTF. The CDR3 nucleotides read TGTGCCAGCAGAATTACAGCGGGGCAGGGTGATGGCTACACCTTC.

V gene TRBV28 combines with J gene TRBJ2-3; weak D call: TRBD1 (6 bases). The CDR3 spans 12 residues. The V gene's germline CDR1 is MDHEN and CDR2 SYDVKM. V was clipped by 6 bases and J by 8 bases, with 12 bases between them. CDR3 DNA: TGTGCCAGCAGCGAAGGGGGATTTACGCAGTATTTT. Translating it yields CASSEGGFTQYF. The whole variable domain, remainder taken from reference TRBV28 and TRBJ2-3, is DVKVTQSSRYLVKRTGEKVFLECVQDMDHENMFWYRQDPGLGLRLIYFSYDVKMKEKGDIPEGYSVSREKKERFSLILESASTNQTSMYLCASSEGGFTQYFGPGTRLTVL.

The genes are TRBV19 and TRBJ1-4, with 9 bases aligning to TRBD1. The V gene's germline CDR1 is LNHDA and CDR2 SQIVND (reference sequence). V was clipped by 5 bases and J by 5 bases; unmatched bases: 9. The CDR3 loop spans 16 amino acids. In DNA, the CDR3 is TGTGCCAGTAGTGCGGGACAGGGAGGTTTGAATGAAAAACTGTTTTTT. Translating it yields CASSAGQGGLNEKLFF. The full variable domain, completed using reference TRBV19 and TRBJ1-4, is DGGITQSPKYLFRKEGQNVTLSCEQNLNHDAMYWYRQDPGQGLRLIYYSQIVNDFQKGDIAEGYSVSREKKESFPLTVTSAQKNPTAFYLCASSAGQGGLNEKLFFGSGTQLSVL.

The chain employs TRBV5-5 and TRBJ2-2; no clear D. Trimming took 0 bases from V and 2 from J, leaving 11 bases between them. The CDR3 consists of 16 residues. Germline CDR1 and CDR2: SGHKS and YYEKEE (reference sequence). The CDR3 loop reads CASSLVSTTNTGELFF. DNA of the CDR3: TGTGCCAGCAGCTTGGTATCCACAACAAACACCGGGGAGCTGTTTTTT. Using reference TRBV5-5 and TRBJ2-2 for the parts outside the CDR3, the full variable domain is DAGVTQSPTHLIKTRGQQVTLRCSPISGHKSVSWYQQVLGQGPQFIFQYYEKEERGRGNFPDRFSARQFPNYSSELNVNALLLGDSALYLCASSLVSTTNTGELFFGEGSRLTVL.

This chain links TRBV11-2 with TRBJ2-1; 10 bases line up with TRBD2. The ends lost 1 base at V and 9 bases at J; junction bases unmatched: 3. The CDR3 runs 14 residues. The germline gives CDR1 SGHAT, CDR2 FQNNGV. The CDR3 region is CASSLGRTSGEQFF. The CDR3 bases are TGTGCCAGCAGCTTAGGTCGGACTAGCGGTGAGCAGTTCTTC.

The chain carries TRBV2 and TRBJ2-1; the D gene is possibly TRBD2 (6 bases). Germline CDR1 SNHLY, CDR2 FYNNEI. The ends were cut back, 8 bases at V and 2 bases at J, with 13 bases in the middle. The CDR3 has 14 residues. As DNA, the CDR3 is TGTGCCAGCTCCCGACTAGTTGCCTACAATGAGCAGTTCTTC. This sequence encodes CASSRLVAYNEQFF.

The rearrangement uses TRBV7-9 and TRBJ1-3; D gene uncertain. CDR1 and CDR2 from the germline V gene are SEHNR and FQNEAQ (reference sequence). V was cut by 2 bases and J by 0 bases, with 5 bases left in between. CDR3 size: 14 residues. CDR3 loop: CASSLSFSGNTIYF. CDR3 DNA sequence: TGTGCCAGCAGCTTAAGCTTCTCTGGAAACACCATATATTTT.

The chain links TRBV6-2 or TRBV6-3 to TRBJ1-2; 9 nucleotides line up with TRBD1. Unmatched junction bases numbered 9, after V lost 4 bases and J lost 3 bases. CDR3 size: 16 residues. The germline CDR1 and CDR2 sequences are MNHEY and SVGEGT. DNA of the CDR3: TGTGCCAGCAGTTCAACTGAGGGACAGGGACACTATGGCTACACCTTC. Its protein is CASSSTEGQGHYGYTF.

The chain uses TRBV18 and TRBJ2-1; D might be TRBD2 (6 bases). The V end lost 2 bases, the J end lost 8 bases, and 25 bases lay between the germline ends. This CDR3 has 18 residues. Germline-derived CDR1 and CDR2 are KGHSH and LQKENI. CDR3 residues: CASSPGGIEGPGVHEQFF. In DNA, the CDR3 is TGTGCCAGCTCACCAGGAGGGATAGAGGGCCCGGGTGTCCATGAGCAGTTCTTC.

This clone was counted only a few times. V usage is TRBV28 and J usage is TRBJ1-1; D is perhaps TRBD1 (5 bases). V lost 2 bases to trimming and J lost 14 bases, with 15 bases between them. This CDR3 region has 12 residues. CDR1 and CDR2 from the germline V gene are MDHEN and SYDVKM. The CDR3 sequence is CASSLTGGGKFF. The CDR3 coding sequence is TGTGCCAGCAGTTTAACGGGCGGGGGGAAGTTCTTT.

This sequence joins TRBV25-1 and TRBJ1-1; 9 nucleotides line up with TRBD1. In germline, CDR1 is MGHDK, CDR2 SYGVNS. The junction had 8 bases not matched to a gene; V was cut back by 6 bases and J by 3 bases. There are 15 residues in the CDR3. In DNA form, the CDR3 reads TGTGCCAGCAGAGGGACAGGGCGCGCAGACACTGAAGCTTTCTTT. Protein: CASRGTGRADTEAFF.

This clone has just a few counts. The rearrangement links TRBV9 to TRBJ2-1; tentatively, D is TRBD2 (5 bases). Germline assignment: CDR1 SGDLS and CDR2 YYNGEE. This CDR3 spans 11 amino acids. Trimming stripped 2 bases from V and 8 bases from J, with 5 bases between. CDR3 coding DNA: TGTGCCAGCAGCGTGAGGGATGAGCAGTTCTTC. This encodes CASSVRDEQFF.

Only a few counts were recorded for this clone. The rearrangement links TRBV4-2 to TRBJ1-5; D gene ambiguous. The V gene's germline CDR1 is LGHNA and CDR2 YNFKEQ. V lost 1 base and J lost 1, with 8 bases in between. This CDR3 contains 15 residues. CDR3 nucleotide sequence: TGTGCCAGCAGCCAAGCCAGTTACAGCAATCAGCCCCAGCATTTT. Protein: CASSQASYSNQPQHF.

The CDR3 nucleotides read TGTGCCGCCCGGGGGACAGTTGGGGAAGCTTTCTTT. It encodes CAARGTVGEAFF. This chain connects TRBV10-3 to TRBJ1-1; 7 bases align to TRBD1. Trimming cost V 11 bases and J 8 bases; bases outside gene matches: 11. The CDR3 is 12 residues long. Looked up from germline, CDR1 is ENHRY and CDR2 is SYGVKD.

The J gene is TRBJ1-5, the V gene TRBV28, with a tentative D call TRBD1 (6 bases). This CDR3 has 17 amino acids. Trimming removed 8 bases from V and 7 bases from J, with 27 bases in between. Germline loops: CDR1 MDHEN, CDR2 SYDVKM. The CDR3 sequence is CASQSYWATGRGQPQHF. CDR3 in DNA: TGTGCCAGCCAAAGTTACTGGGCAACAGGGCGTGGACAGCCCCAGCATTTT.

The chain carries TRBV11-2 and TRBJ2-7; TRBD1 might be the D (6 bases). V lost 3 bases, J lost 3 bases, and 24 bases lay in between. This CDR3 comprises 18 residues. Germline CDR1 is SGHAT and CDR2 is FQNNGV. The CDR3 loop reads CASSFPRGTGIRGYEQYF. The CDR3 bases are TGTGCCAGCAGCTTCCCTCGGGGAACAGGGATTAGGGGCTACGAGCAGTACTTC. The variable domain in full, with the rest retrieved from reference TRBV11-2 and TRBJ2-7, is EAGVAQSPRYKIIEKRQSVAFWCNPISGHATLYWYQQILGQGPKLLIQFQNNGVVDDSQLPKDRFSAERLKGVDSTLKIQPAKLEDSAVYLCASSFPRGTGIRGYEQYFGPGTRLTVT.

This sequence joins TRBV19 and TRBJ2-7; D call uncertain. This CDR3 region has 13 residues. Germline V gives CDR1 LNHDA, CDR2 SQIVND (reference sequence). The V end lost 3 bases, the J end lost 0 bases, and 6 bases lay between the germline ends. In DNA, the CDR3 is TGTGCCAGTAGTATCGTACACTCCTACGAGCAGTACTTC. As protein: CASSIVHSYEQYF.